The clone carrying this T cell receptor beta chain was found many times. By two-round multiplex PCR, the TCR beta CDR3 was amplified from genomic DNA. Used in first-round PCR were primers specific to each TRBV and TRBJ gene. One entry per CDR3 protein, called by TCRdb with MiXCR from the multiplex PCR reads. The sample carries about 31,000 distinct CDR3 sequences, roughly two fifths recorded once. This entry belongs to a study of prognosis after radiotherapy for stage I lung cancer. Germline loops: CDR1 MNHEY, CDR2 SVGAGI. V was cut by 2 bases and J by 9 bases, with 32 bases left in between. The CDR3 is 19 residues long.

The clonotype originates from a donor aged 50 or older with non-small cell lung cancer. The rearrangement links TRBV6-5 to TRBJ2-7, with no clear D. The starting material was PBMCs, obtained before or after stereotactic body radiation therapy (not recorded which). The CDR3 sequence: CASSYPNKVPYRSSFGQYF. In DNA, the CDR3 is TGTGCCAGCAGTTACCCAAACAAAGTTCCTTACCGAAGCTCGTTTGGGCAGTACTTC.